These T cell receptor beta chains were read from a single sample in a study of identical twins. TCRdb re-called the 5' RACE reads with MiXCR, one entry per CDR3 protein. The table has 400,000 to 550,000 distinct CDR3 sequences, 24% seen once; the top ten hold 2.9%. These data are also associated with another study on T cells expressing NK-cell markers.

The specimen sequenced was CD4+ T cells sorted from blood. The receptors were sampled from a woman between 18 and 29 years old in good health. CDR3s include the opening cysteine and the closing phenylalanine or tryptophan. Expanded clones are given a class, and other clones once, few, many or no size at all.

len: 14; v_gene: TRBV29-1; abundance: .; j_gene: TRBJ2-1; CDR3aa: CSVVAGGTYNEQFF
len: 15; v_gene: TRBV20-1; abundance: few; j_gene: TRBJ2-1; CDR3aa: CSARMGSYSYNEQFF
len: 18; v_gene: TRBV12-3/TRBV12-4; abundance: few; j_gene: TRBJ1-2; CDR3aa: CASSLFRRPPPSNYGYTF
len: 14; v_gene: TRBV20-1; abundance: .; j_gene: TRBJ2-3; CDR3aa: CSASPIQPTDTQYF
len: 12; v_gene: TRBV11-2; abundance: few; j_gene: TRBJ2-7; CDR3aa: CASSSAGGEQYF
len: 15; v_gene: TRBV11-3; abundance: .; j_gene: TRBJ2-1; CDR3aa: CARTVPGLRGNEQFF
len: 14; v_gene: TRBV19; abundance: .; j_gene: TRBJ2-2; CDR3aa: CASSGDWVAGELFF
len: 15; v_gene: TRBV29-1; abundance: many; j_gene: TRBJ2-7; CDR3aa: CSVGGPGQGGYEQYF
len: 13; v_gene: TRBV29-1; abundance: .; j_gene: TRBJ2-5; CDR3aa: CSVGTKRQETQYF
len: 13; v_gene: TRBV20-1; abundance: .; j_gene: TRBJ2-3; CDR3aa: CSAPVGGTDTQYF
len: 17; v_gene: TRBV7-2; abundance: .; j_gene: TRBJ2-5; CDR3aa: CASSLAGLAGVAGTQYF
len: 14; v_gene: TRBV9; abundance: .; j_gene: TRBJ1-1; CDR3aa: CASSVESQGSEAFF
len: 12; v_gene: TRBV20-1; abundance: few; j_gene: TRBJ1-1; CDR3aa: CSAIFMNTEAFF
len: 17; v_gene: TRBV5-1; abundance: .; j_gene: TRBJ2-1; CDR3aa: CASSEALTGGVVDEQFF
len: 14; v_gene: TRBV5-1; abundance: few; j_gene: TRBJ2-5; CDR3aa: CASTGDTAGETQYF
len: 15; v_gene: TRBV18; abundance: few; j_gene: TRBJ1-5; CDR3aa: CASSPNRGFNQPQHF
len: 14; v_gene: TRBV12-3/TRBV12-4; abundance: .; j_gene: TRBJ2-7; CDR3aa: CASRQRGVSYEQYF
len: 15; v_gene: TRBV12-3/TRBV12-4; abundance: .; j_gene: TRBJ1-2; CDR3aa: CASSLKGQTTYGYTF
len: 12; v_gene: TRBV10-1; abundance: few; j_gene: TRBJ1-1; CDR3aa: CASSESMGEAFF
len: 15; v_gene: TRBV7-2; abundance: .; j_gene: TRBJ2-2; CDR3aa: CASTQDRGGTGELFF
len: 17; v_gene: TRBV5-1; abundance: .; j_gene: TRBJ2-7; CDR3aa: CASSLRELREGPYEQYF
len: 12; v_gene: TRBV6-6; abundance: .; j_gene: TRBJ2-2; CDR3aa: CAISTSAGELFF
len: 17; v_gene: TRBV9; abundance: few; j_gene: TRBJ1-5; CDR3aa: CASSGGGNPYINQPQHF
len: 13; v_gene: TRBV20-1; abundance: .; j_gene: TRBJ2-3; CDR3aa: CSAPCRVTDTQYF
len: 13; v_gene: TRBV7-9; abundance: .; j_gene: TRBJ2-2; CDR3aa: CASSQDGAGELFF
len: 14; v_gene: TRBV5-1; abundance: .; j_gene: TRBJ1-4; CDR3aa: CASSSDRGGEKLFF
len: 16; v_gene: TRBV7-2; abundance: .; j_gene: TRBJ2-3; CDR3aa: CASSLVRAGTADTQYF
len: 16; v_gene: TRBV5-1; abundance: few; j_gene: TRBJ2-3; CDR3aa: CASSLGTGGVTDTQYF
len: 15; v_gene: TRBV6-1; abundance: .; j_gene: TRBJ2-5; CDR3aa: CASSRGGGPQETQYF
len: 15; v_gene: TRBV18; abundance: few; j_gene: TRBJ2-7; CDR3aa: CASSRGGRVSYEQYF
len: 13; v_gene: TRBV4-3; abundance: many; j_gene: TRBJ2-5; CDR3aa: CASSQDRDETQYF
len: 14; v_gene: TRBV20-1; abundance: few; j_gene: TRBJ2-1; CDR3aa: CSARLGGSYNEQFF
len: 13; v_gene: TRBV6-6; abundance: .; j_gene: TRBJ2-3; CDR3aa: CASTPSGTDTQYF
len: 14; v_gene: TRBV3-1; abundance: few; j_gene: TRBJ1-1; CDR3aa: CASRPGTGVTEAFF
len: 14; v_gene: TRBV6-2/TRBV6-3; abundance: few; j_gene: TRBJ2-1; CDR3aa: CASSPISGRDEQFF